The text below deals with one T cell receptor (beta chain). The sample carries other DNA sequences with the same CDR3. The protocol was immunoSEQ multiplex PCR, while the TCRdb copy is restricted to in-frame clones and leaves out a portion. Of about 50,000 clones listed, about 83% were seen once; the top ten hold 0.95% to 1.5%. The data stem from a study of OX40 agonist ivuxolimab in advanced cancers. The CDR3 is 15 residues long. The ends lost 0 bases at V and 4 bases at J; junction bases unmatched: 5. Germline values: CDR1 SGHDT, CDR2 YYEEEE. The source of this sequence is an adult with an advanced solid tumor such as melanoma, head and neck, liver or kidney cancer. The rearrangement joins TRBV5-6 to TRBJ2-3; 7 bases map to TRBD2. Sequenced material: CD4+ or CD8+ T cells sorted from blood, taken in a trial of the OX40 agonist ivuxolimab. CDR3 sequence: CASSLGGGSADTQYF. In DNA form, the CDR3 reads TGTGCCAGCAGCTTGGGGGGGGGTTCAGCAGATACGCAGTATTTT.